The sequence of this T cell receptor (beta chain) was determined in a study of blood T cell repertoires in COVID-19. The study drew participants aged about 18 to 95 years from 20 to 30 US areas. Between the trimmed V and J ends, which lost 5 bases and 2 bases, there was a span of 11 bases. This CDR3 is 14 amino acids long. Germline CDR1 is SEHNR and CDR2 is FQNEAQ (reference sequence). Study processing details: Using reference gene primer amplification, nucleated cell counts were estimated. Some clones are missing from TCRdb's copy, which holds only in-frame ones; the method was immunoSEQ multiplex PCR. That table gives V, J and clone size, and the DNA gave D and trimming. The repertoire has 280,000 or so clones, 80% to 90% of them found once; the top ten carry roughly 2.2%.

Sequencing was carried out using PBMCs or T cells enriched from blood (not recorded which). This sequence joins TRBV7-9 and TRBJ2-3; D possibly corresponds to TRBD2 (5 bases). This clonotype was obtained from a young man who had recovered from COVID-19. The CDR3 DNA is TGTGCCAGCAGCCCTTCGGGGTACACAGATACGCAGTATTTT. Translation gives CASSPSGYTDTQYF.